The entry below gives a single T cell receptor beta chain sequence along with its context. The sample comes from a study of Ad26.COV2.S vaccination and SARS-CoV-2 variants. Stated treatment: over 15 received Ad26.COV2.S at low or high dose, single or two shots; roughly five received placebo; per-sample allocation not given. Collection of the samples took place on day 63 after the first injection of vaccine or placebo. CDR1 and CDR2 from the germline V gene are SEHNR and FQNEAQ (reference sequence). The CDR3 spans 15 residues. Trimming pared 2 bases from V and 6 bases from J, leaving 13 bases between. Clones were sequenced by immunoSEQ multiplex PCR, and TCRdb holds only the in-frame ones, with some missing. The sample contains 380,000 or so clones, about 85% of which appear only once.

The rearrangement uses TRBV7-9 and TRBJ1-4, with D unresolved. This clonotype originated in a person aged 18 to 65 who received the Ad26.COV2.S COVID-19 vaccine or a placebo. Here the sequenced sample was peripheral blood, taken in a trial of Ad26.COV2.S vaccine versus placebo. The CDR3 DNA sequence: TGTGCCAGCAGCTTAAAGTCAGCGTCTCATGAAAAACTGTTTTTT. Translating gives CASSLKSASHEKLFF.